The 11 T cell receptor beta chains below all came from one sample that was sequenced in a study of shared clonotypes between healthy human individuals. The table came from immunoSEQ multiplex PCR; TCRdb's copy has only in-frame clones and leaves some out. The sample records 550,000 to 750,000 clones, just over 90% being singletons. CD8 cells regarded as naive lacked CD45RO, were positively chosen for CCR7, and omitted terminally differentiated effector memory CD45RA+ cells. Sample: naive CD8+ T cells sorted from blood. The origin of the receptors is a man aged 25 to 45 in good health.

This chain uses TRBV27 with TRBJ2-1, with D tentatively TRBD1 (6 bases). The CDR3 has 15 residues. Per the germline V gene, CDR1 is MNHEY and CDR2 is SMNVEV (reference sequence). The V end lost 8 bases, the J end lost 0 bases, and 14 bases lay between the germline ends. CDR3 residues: CASGLQGISYNEQFF. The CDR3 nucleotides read TGTGCCAGCGGCCTTCAGGGGATCTCCTACAATGAGCAGTTCTTC.

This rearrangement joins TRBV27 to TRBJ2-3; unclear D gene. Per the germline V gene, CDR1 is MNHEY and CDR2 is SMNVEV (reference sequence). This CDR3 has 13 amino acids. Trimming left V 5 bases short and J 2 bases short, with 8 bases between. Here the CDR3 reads CASSPEVTDTQYF. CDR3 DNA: TGTGCCAGCAGTCCCGAGGTCACAGATACGCAGTATTTT.

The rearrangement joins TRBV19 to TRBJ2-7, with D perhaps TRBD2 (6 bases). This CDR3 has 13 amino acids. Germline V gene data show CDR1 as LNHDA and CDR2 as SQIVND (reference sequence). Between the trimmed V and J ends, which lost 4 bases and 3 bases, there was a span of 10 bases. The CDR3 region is CASSTYGGYEQYF. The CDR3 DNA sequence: TGTGCCAGTAGTACTTACGGGGGCTACGAGCAGTACTTC.

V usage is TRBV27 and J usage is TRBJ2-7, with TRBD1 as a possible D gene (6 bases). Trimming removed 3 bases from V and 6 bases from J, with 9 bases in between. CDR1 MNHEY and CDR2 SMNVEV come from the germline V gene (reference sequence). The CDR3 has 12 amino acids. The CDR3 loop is CASSFPGVEQYF. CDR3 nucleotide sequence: TGTGCCAGCAGTTTCCCAGGGGTCGAGCAGTACTTC.

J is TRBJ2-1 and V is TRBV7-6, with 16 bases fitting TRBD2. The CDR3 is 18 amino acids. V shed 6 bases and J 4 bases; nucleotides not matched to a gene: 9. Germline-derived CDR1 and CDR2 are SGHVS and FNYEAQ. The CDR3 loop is CASRGLAGGSNTYNEQFF. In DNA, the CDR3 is TGTGCCAGCAGGGGACTAGCGGGAGGGTCCAATACGTACAATGAGCAGTTCTTC.

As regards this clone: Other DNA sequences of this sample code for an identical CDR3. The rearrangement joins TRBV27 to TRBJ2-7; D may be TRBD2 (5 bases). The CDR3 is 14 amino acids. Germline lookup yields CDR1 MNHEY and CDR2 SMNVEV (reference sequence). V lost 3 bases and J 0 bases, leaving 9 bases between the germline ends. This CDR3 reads CASSLGVGSYEQYF. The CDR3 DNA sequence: TGTGCCAGCAGTTTGGGAGTGGGCTCCTACGAGCAGTACTTC.

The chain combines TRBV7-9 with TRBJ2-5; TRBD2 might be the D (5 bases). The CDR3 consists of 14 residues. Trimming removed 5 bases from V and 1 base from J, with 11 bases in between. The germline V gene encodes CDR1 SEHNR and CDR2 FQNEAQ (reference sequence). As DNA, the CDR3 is TGTGCCAGCAGCACGACGGGGTTCCAAGAGACCCAGTACTTC. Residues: CASSTTGFQETQYF.

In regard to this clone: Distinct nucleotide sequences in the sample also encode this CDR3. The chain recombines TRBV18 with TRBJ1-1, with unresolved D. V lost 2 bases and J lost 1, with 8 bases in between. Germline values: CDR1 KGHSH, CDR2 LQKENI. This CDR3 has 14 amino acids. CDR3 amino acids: CASSPREANTEAFF. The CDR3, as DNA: TGTGCCAGCTCACCAAGGGAAGCGAACACTGAAGCTTTCTTT.

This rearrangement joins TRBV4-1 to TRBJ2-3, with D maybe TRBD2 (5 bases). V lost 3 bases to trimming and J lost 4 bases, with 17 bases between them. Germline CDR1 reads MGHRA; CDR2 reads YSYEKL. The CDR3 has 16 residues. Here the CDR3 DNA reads TGCGCCAGCAGCCAGAAGCTTCCTGAGCGGCCAGATACGCAGTATTTT. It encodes CASSQKLPERPDTQYF.

As DNA, the CDR3 is TGTGCCAGCCGCAAGGGAGTCAATGAAAAACTGTTTTTT. Residues: CASRKGVNEKLFF. The J gene is TRBJ1-4, the V gene TRBV27; no definite D call. The V gene's germline CDR1 is MNHEY and CDR2 SMNVEV (reference sequence). Trimming removed 8 bases from V and 5 bases from J, with 12 bases in between. The CDR3 spans 13 residues.

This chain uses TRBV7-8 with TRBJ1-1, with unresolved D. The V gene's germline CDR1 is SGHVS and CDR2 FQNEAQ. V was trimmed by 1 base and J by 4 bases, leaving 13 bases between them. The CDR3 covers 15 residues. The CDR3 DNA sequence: TGTGCCAGCAGCTTAGTAGTCCCTGGAGGCACTGAAGCTTTCTTT. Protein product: CASSLVVPGGTEAFF.